This T cell receptor (beta chain) is from a study of beta chain features in type 1 diabetes. Study conclusions and caveats: Moderate but significant shortening of TCRB CDR3s was recorded in all four CD4+ subsets from Type 1 diabetes patients. When VDJ junctions were examined, type 1 diabetes patients showed fewer insertions and more deletions.

Cell sorting via CD45RO/CCR7/CD25/CD127/CD95/CD27 was performed to obtain CD4+ naive, central memory, regulatory and stem cell-like memory cells. This CDR3 has 11 residues. V lost 6 bases, J lost 5 bases, and 4 bases lay in between. Germline-derived CDR1 and CDR2 are LNHDA and SQIVND (reference sequence). The study reverse transcribed the entire isolated RNA, so it sequenced expressed TCRB transcripts. Assay used: immunoSEQ multiplex PCR; TCRdb lists only in-frame clones, some missing. Of 350,000 to 450,000 clones listed, roughly 12% were seen once; the top ten hold roughly 0.0097%. This clone appeared a few times. The antigen remains undetermined.

The chain uses TRBV19 and TRBJ2-2; D unresolved. The sequenced sample consisted of naive CD4+ T cells from blood. The TCR comes from a woman between 18 and 30 years old with type 1 diabetes. The CDR3 sequence is CASRTTGELFF. DNA for the CDR3: TGTGCCAGTAGAACTACCGGGGAGCTGTTTTTT.